The text below deals with one T cell receptor beta chain. The data are from a study of OX40 agonist ivuxolimab in advanced cancers. Study as a whole: Administration of intravenous ivuxolimab to patients occurred every 2 weeks at 0.01 to 10 mg/kg.

V gave up 5 bases and J gave up 5 bases; unmatched junction bases: 12. The CDR3 has 16 residues. Germline values: CDR1 SEHNR, CDR2 FQNEAQ (reference sequence). The assay was immunoSEQ multiplex PCR, and TCRdb's table has in-frame clones only and misses some. The table lists roughly 74,000 clones, roughly 94% of them singletons. This chain connects TRBV7-9 to TRBJ1-5, with 7 bases identical to TRBD1. Source: CD4+ or CD8+ T cells sorted from blood, taken in a trial of the OX40 agonist ivuxolimab. The source of this sequence is an adult with an advanced solid tumor such as melanoma, head and neck, liver or kidney cancer. CDR3 region: CASSRGSTGDDQPQHF. The CDR3, as DNA: TGTGCCAGCAGCCGGGGGTCCACAGGGGACGATCAGCCCCAGCATTTT.